This T cell receptor beta chain derives from a study of blood T cells in healthy people across ages. Study observations and caveats: Age brought a roughly linear fall in TCR beta diversity measured per million T cells. Since the PBMCs were unsorted, naive and antigen-experienced cells could not be conclusively compared.

For this clonotype: No antigen is known for it.

Germline V gene lookup returns CDR1 MNHEY and CDR2 SMNVEV (reference sequence). This CDR3 has 14 amino acids. The V gene lost 2 bases and the J gene lost 4 bases, with 11 bases spanning the gap. The use of a sample-barcoded 5' primer and a J-beta primer mix characterized a second PCR of roughly 7 to 11 cycles. TCRdb analysed the 5' RACE reads with MiXCR anew, one entry per CDR3 protein. The table lists 1.5 million or so distinct CDR3 sequences, roughly 40% of them singletons. The sample taken for sequencing was blood. This sequence originates from a woman younger than 30 in good health. J is TRBJ1-2 and V is TRBV27; D gene unclear. In DNA, the CDR3 is TGTGCCAGCAGTTTAAACTCGGAGACCTATGGCTACACCTTC. This codes for CASSLNSETYGYTF.